This TCR beta chain was obtained from a study of cytomegalovirus exposure and HLA in healthy donors. Study-level information: There were under 130 million unique TCR beta sequences, drawn from about 180 million T cells, in an earlier analysis. An early data release held about 85 million unique TCRs from HLA-typed donors. Study results and limitations: Later analysis showed most CMV-associated TCR beta chains appearing HLA-restricted. In all likelihood, a cluster of highly shared sequence variants was a sequencing artifact.

Germline V CDR1 and CDR2: SGHRS, YFSETQ. V lost 0 bases and J 2 bases, leaving 19 bases between the germline ends. The CDR3 length is 18 residues. With 60 Vbeta and 13 Jbeta primers, the PCR was carried out. The repertoire was sequenced with immunoSEQ multiplex PCR; TCRdb's copy has only in-frame clones and lacks some. This sample's table reports about 92,000 clones. In regard to this clone: As yet, its antigen is unknown.

The receptor comes from a man in his forties or fifties in good health and CMV-seropositive. The V gene is TRBV5-1, the J gene TRBJ2-3; D possibly corresponds to TRBD1 (6 bases). What was sequenced was PBMCs. For the CDR3, the DNA is TGCGCCAGCAGCTTGGCCGCTACAGGGAGTGGGAACACAGATACGCAGTATTTT. It specifies CASSLAATGSGNTDTQYF. The full variable domain, in which reference TRBV5-1 and TRBJ2-3 provide the parts outside the CDR3, is KAGVTQTPRYLIKTRGQQVTLSCSPISGHRSVSWYQQTPGQGLQFLFEYFSETQRNKGNFPGRFSGRQFSNSRSEMNVSTLELGDSALYLCASSLAATGSGNTDTQYFGPGTRLTVL.